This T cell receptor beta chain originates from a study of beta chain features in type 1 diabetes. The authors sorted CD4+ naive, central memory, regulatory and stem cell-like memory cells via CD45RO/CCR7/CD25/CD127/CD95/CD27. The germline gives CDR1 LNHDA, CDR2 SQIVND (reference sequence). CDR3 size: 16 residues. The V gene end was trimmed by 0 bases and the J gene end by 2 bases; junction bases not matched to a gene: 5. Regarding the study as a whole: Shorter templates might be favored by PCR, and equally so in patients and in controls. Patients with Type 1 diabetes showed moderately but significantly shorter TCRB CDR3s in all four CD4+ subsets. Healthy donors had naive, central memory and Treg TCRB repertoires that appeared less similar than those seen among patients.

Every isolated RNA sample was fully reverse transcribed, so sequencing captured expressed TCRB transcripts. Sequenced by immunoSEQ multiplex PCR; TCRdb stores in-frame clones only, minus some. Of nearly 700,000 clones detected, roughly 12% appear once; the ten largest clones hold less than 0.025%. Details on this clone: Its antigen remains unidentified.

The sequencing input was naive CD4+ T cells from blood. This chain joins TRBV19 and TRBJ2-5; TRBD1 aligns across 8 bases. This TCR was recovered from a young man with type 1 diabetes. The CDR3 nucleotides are TGTGCCAGTAGTATAGATGCAGGGGGCGGACAAGAGACCCAGTACTTC. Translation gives CASSIDAGGGQETQYF.